The 25 T cell receptor beta chains below come from one sample, sequenced in a study of blood T cell repertoires in COVID-19. Sequencing was performed with immunoSEQ multiplex PCR; in TCRdb, only in-frame clones are kept and a portion is missing. The table lists some 26,000 clones, just over 85% of them singletons. The sequenced sample consisted of peripheral blood. The receptor set was obtained from a woman aged 50 to 65 with active COVID-19.

The V and J genes are TRBV3-1 (or the pseudogene TRBV3-2) and TRBJ1-2; a possible D gene is TRBD1 (5 bases). Trimming took off 0 bases at V and 4 bases at J, with 21 bases between the two ends. CDR1 LGHDT and CDR2 YNNKEL come from the germline V gene (reference sequence). The length of the CDR3 is 18 residues. CDR3 sequence reads: CASSQDLPGRPSPYGYTF. In DNA form, the CDR3 reads TGTGCCAGCAGCCAAGATCTCCCAGGGAGGCCTTCCCCCTATGGCTACACCTTC.

The gene calls are TRBV5-1 and TRBJ2-3; 10 nucleotides match TRBD2. V gave up 1 base and J gave up 2 bases; unmatched junction bases: 1. The germline V gene encodes CDR1 SGHRS and CDR2 YFSETQ. The CDR3 has 15 amino acids. CDR3 sequence reads: CASSLSGRVTDTQYF. The CDR3 DNA follows: TGCGCCAGCAGCTTGAGCGGGAGGGTCACAGATACGCAGTATTTT.

This clone was observed once. The gene calls are TRBV21-1 and TRBJ2-6; TRBD1 reflects the table's D call only, with no check against the DNA. TRBV21-1 is described as a pseudogene. This CDR3 region has 17 residues. As DNA, the CDR3 is TGTGCCAGCAGCCTGACTATAGGGGGCGCCGGGGCCAACGTCCTGACTTTC. Its protein is CASSLTIGGAGANVLTF.

The chain is built from TRBV28 and TRBJ1-5; D is undetermined. The CDR3 is 10 amino acids. The V gene's germline CDR1 is MDHEN and CDR2 SYDVKM. V was clipped by 10 bases and J by 7 bases, with 8 bases between them. The CDR3 nucleotides are TGTGCCACCACAAAGCAGCCCCAGCATTTT. It specifies CATTKQPQHF.

V usage is TRBV1 and J usage is TRBJ2-1; TRBD2, the table's D call, was not compared with the DNA. TRBV1 is given as a pseudogene. This CDR3 has 16 residues. The CDR3 sequence: CTSSQDWPRNENEQFF. CDR3 sequence (DNA): TGCACCAGCAGCCAAGACTGGCCTAGGAATGAGAATGAGCAGTTCTTC.

This clone came up once. The J gene is TRBJ2-3, the V gene TRBV30, with 10 bases that match TRBD2. The CDR3 sequence is 17 residues long. Per the germline V gene, CDR1 is GTSNPN and CDR2 is SVGIG (reference sequence). V shed 1 base, J shed 4 bases, and the junction held 11 bases outside the gene matches. The CDR3 DNA reads TGTGCCTGGAGTGCAGCCCGGACTAGCGGAGTGGCAGATACGCAGTATTTT. Its translation is CAWSAARTSGVADTQYF.

V is TRBV5-6 and J is TRBJ2-2; tentatively, D is TRBD1 (5 bases). V shed 2 bases and J shed 1 base, with 9 bases lying between them. This CDR3 is 15 amino acids long. Germline assignment: CDR1 SGHDT and CDR2 YYEEEE. The CDR3 here is CASSFGTGNTGELFF. The CDR3, as DNA: TGTGCCAGCAGCTTTGGAACAGGGAACACCGGGGAGCTGTTTTTT. Looking up the rest from reference TRBV5-6 and TRBJ2-2 gives the full variable domain: DAGVTQSPTHLIKTRGQQVTLRCSPKSGHDTVSWYQQALGQGPQFIFQYYEEEERQRGNFPDRFSGHQFPNYSSELNVNALLLGDSALYLCASSFGTGNTGELFFGEGSRLTVL.

This rearrangement joins TRBV2 to TRBJ2-1; D gene uncertain. Looked up from germline, CDR1 is SNHLY and CDR2 is FYNNEI. CDR3 length equals 12 residues. Trimming cost V 4 bases and J 11 bases, with 12 bases left between them. This CDR3 is CASSGGVMQQFF. The CDR3 region has the DNA TGTGCCAGCAGTGGAGGCGTTATGCAGCAGTTCTTC.

This clone occurred once. The chain couples TRBV5-1 to TRBJ1-3; 9 bases align to TRBD1. Germline V gene data show CDR1 as SGHRS and CDR2 as YFSETQ. The CDR3 has 14 amino acids. Trimming at V came to 4 bases and at J to 6 bases, leaving 5 bases not matched to a gene. The CDR3 coding sequence is TGCGCCAGCAGCACGGGACAGGGAAAAAACACCATATATTTT. Translating gives CASSTGQGKNTIYF.

This clone was seen a single time. The chain couples TRBV19 to TRBJ1-5; D call uncertain. V shed 1 base and J shed 3 bases, with 10 bases lying between them. The germline gives CDR1 LNHDA, CDR2 SQIVND (reference sequence). There are 15 residues in the CDR3. DNA of the CDR3: TGTGCCAGTAGTATAGGAGGACTTTTCAATCAGCCCCAGCATTTT. It translates to CASSIGGLFNQPQHF. Looking up the rest from reference TRBV19 and TRBJ1-5 gives the full variable domain: DGGITQSPKYLFRKEGQNVTLSCEQNLNHDAMYWYRQDPGQGLRLIYYSQIVNDFQKGDIAEGYSVSREKKESFPLTVTSAQKNPTAFYLCASSIGGLFNQPQHFGDGTRLSIL.

The gene calls are TRBV3-1 (or the pseudogene TRBV3-2) and TRBJ2-1, with D unclear. The CDR3 consists of 15 residues. Trimming left V 3 bases short and J 3 bases short, with 12 bases between. Germline V gene sequence: CDR1 LGHDT, CDR2 YNNKEL (reference sequence). CDR3 protein: CASSQVNSGYNEQFF. CDR3 in DNA: TGTGCCAGCAGCCAGGTAAATTCGGGCTACAATGAGCAGTTCTTC.

The J gene is TRBJ2-7, the V gene TRBV7-6; possible D gene TRBD2, 5 bases. Trimming took 0 bases from V and 4 from J, leaving 13 bases between them. CDR3 length: 15 residues. The germline gives CDR1 SGHVS, CDR2 FNYEAQ. The CDR3, as DNA: TGTGCCAGCAGCTTAGCGCTTGGGGAGAGGTACGAGCAGTACTTC. It translates to CASSLALGERYEQYF.

The CDR3 region has the DNA TGCGCCAGCAGCCCCAGACAGGGGGCCGACTATGGCTACACCTTC. Amino acid sequence: CASSPRQGADYGYTF. The chain uses TRBV5-1 and TRBJ1-2, with 10 bases identical to TRBD1. V lost 4 bases, J lost 3 bases, and 6 bases stayed unmatched. The CDR3 sequence is 15 residues long. The V gene's germline CDR1 is SGHRS and CDR2 YFSETQ.

This clone was observed a few times. The V call is TRBV5-1, the J call TRBJ2-1, with 8 bases identical to TRBD2. Trimming took 4 bases from V and 8 from J; bases not matched to a gene: 8. Germline lookup yields CDR1 SGHRS and CDR2 YFSETQ. The CDR3 extends over 14 amino acids. The CDR3 loop reads CASSPGLEVDEQFF. Here the CDR3 DNA reads TGCGCCAGCAGCCCGGGACTAGAGGTCGATGAGCAGTTCTTC.

The V call is TRBV14, the J call TRBJ2-6, with TRBD1 as a possible D gene (6 bases). The CDR3 sequence is 17 residues long. The V end lost 3 bases, the J end lost 0 bases, and 12 bases lay between the germline ends. CDR1 SGHDN and CDR2 FVKESK come from the germline V gene. The CDR3 loop reads CASSQRGSASGANVLTF. CDR3 DNA sequence: TGTGCCAGCAGCCAGAGGGGGTCGGCCTCTGGGGCCAACGTCCTGACTTTC.

The chain joins TRBV27 to TRBJ1-6, with D unclear. Per the germline V gene, CDR1 is MNHEY and CDR2 is SMNVEV (reference sequence). Trimming pared 3 bases from V and 3 bases from J, leaving 6 bases between. The CDR3 has 14 amino acids. CDR3 in DNA: TGTGCCAGCAGTTTGGCAGGCTATAATTCACCCCTCCACTTT. Translated: CASSLAGYNSPLHF.

The gene calls are TRBV18 and TRBJ2-3; no definite D call. The CDR3 extends over 14 amino acids. V shed 2 bases and J shed 4 bases, with 10 bases lying between them. The germline gives CDR1 KGHSH, CDR2 LQKENI. CDR3 bases: TGTGCCAGCTCACCAGTCAGGTTGGCAGATACGCAGTATTTT. This encodes CASSPVRLADTQYF.

V gene TRBV21-1 combines with J gene TRBJ2-1; TRBD2, as called in the table, went unchecked against the DNA. TRBV21-1 is termed a pseudogene. The CDR3 has 14 amino acids. The CDR3 sequence: CASSNGFPRDEQFF. CDR3 nucleotide sequence: TGTGCCAGCAGCAATGGTTTTCCCCGGGATGAGCAGTTCTTC.

This clone appeared once. The chain has TRBV6-5 and TRBJ2-7, with D tentatively TRBD2 (6 bases). CDR1 MNHEY and CDR2 SVGAGI come from the germline V gene. CDR3 length equals 13 residues. Trimming shortened V by 7 bases and J by 0 bases, and 10 bases separated the two germline ends. The CDR3, as DNA: TGTGCCAGCAAATTGGGAGGCTCCTACGAGCAGTACTTC. It encodes CASKLGGSYEQYF.

The chain has TRBV28 and TRBJ2-7, with D perhaps TRBD2 (6 bases). The germline gives CDR1 MDHEN, CDR2 SYDVKM. The V gene lost 5 bases and the J gene lost 1 base, with 15 bases spanning the gap. The CDR3 runs to 15 residues. The CDR3 region is CASSGSRDLSYEQYF. The CDR3 DNA reads as TGTGCCAGCAGTGGGAGCCGGGACTTATCCTACGAGCAGTACTTC.

The chain has TRBV9 and TRBJ2-7; TRBD2 aligns across 7 bases. Germline trimming cut 4 bases from V and 0 bases from J; bases unmatched to any gene: 7. The CDR3 has 15 residues. Germline CDR1 is SGDLS and CDR2 is YYNGEE. CDR3 nucleotide sequence: TGTGCCAGCAGCCCCGGGCGGGAGAGCTCCTACGAGCAGTACTTC. Its translation is CASSPGRESSYEQYF.

This clone was seen just once. This chain joins TRBV10-3 and TRBJ2-7; 7 nucleotides agree with TRBD1. CDR1 ENHRY and CDR2 SYGVKD come from the germline V gene. This CDR3 has 15 residues. The junction had 11 bases not matched to a gene; V was cut back by 5 bases and J by 4 bases. CDR3 DNA sequence: TGTGCCATCAGTCGACAGGGAGATCTCTTGTACGAGCAGTACTTC. Amino acid sequence: CAISRQGDLLYEQYF.

The V call is TRBV3-1 (or the pseudogene TRBV3-2), the J call TRBJ2-7; 9 bases align to TRBD2. The CDR3 extends over 15 amino acids. V dropped 4 bases and J dropped 4; count of bases not matched to a gene: 8. Per germline, CDR1 LGHDT and CDR2 YNNKEL (reference sequence). CDR3 residues: CASSLLAGPTYEQYF. CDR3 nucleotide sequence: TGTGCCAGCAGCCTCCTAGCGGGACCAACTTACGAGCAGTACTTC.

CDR3 sequence reads: CASSTTGSNNQPQHF. In DNA, the CDR3 is TGTGCCAGTAGTACCACCGGGTCCAATAATCAGCCCCAGCATTTT. The rearrangement links TRBV19 to TRBJ1-5; no firm D call. V was cut by 4 bases and J by 4 bases, with 14 bases left in between. The CDR3 is 15 amino acids. Germline V lookup: CDR1 LNHDA, CDR2 SQIVND (reference sequence).

The rearrangement links TRBV5-1 to TRBJ2-1, with D possibly TRBD2 on 6 matching bases. V lost 4 bases and J lost 3, with 17 bases in between. This CDR3 comprises 16 residues. Germline-derived CDR1 and CDR2 are SGHRS and YFSETQ. The DNA for the CDR3 is TGCGCCAGCAGCCGGGAGCCTTATAGCGGCTACAATGAGCAGTTCTTC. Amino acids: CASSREPYSGYNEQFF.